This T cell receptor (beta chain) was captured by sequencing in a study of blood T cell repertoires in COVID-19. Across the whole study: COVID-19 samples collected from the United States, Italy and Spain covered acute and convalescent phases. PBMCs, B-cell-depleted T cells, or T cells provided the cDNA or gDNA that made up the material.

The CDR3 length is 22 residues, termini included. In regard to this clone: It is unclear where the CDR3 begins or ends on the DNA, so no DNA is shown, and the CDR3 is as TCRdb lists it.

Authors' methods: Researchers report that nucleated cell counts were estimated from reference gene primer amplification. Here immunoSEQ multiplex PCR was the method, and the copy in TCRdb shows in-frame clones only, minus some. Clone size and V and J calls were adopted from that table, with D and trimming inferred from the DNA. The sample includes fewer than 250,000 clones, about 83% of them seen just once. This clonotype originated in a woman aged 40 to 50 with active or convalescent COVID-19. The sequenced sample consisted of peripheral blood. The chain employs TRBV21-1 and TRBJ1-6; the DNA was not used to check the table's D call, TRBD1. TRBV21-1 is labeled a pseudogene. The CDR3 here is CASSKFGFGQGATCSYNSPLHF.